This T cell receptor (beta chain) was observed in a study of OX40 agonist ivuxolimab in advanced cancers. Study at large: Aged about 20 to 80 with a mean of around 60 years, they were around 83% male. One patient with hepatocellular carcinoma and two with cutaneous melanoma, three in all, had partial responses. Study results and limitations: At doses 0.1 to 3.0 mg/kg, CD4+ and CD8+ clones expanded. The investigators did not determine what antigen specificity the expanded peripheral T cells had.

Trimming removed 4 bases at V and 4 bases at J, with 18 bases between. Looked up from germline, CDR1 is SGHNT and CDR2 is YYREEE (reference sequence). The CDR3 runs 15 residues. Remarks on this clone: What it recognizes is unknown.

TCRdb's table, derived via immunoSEQ multiplex PCR, lists solely in-frame clones and lacks some. Of 87,000 or so clones detected, around 82% appear once; the ten largest clones hold about 3.8%. This clonotype was obtained from an adult with an advanced solid tumor such as melanoma, head and neck, liver or kidney cancer. This sample comprised CD4+ or CD8+ T cells sorted from blood, obtained in a trial of the OX40 agonist ivuxolimab. V is TRBV5-4 and J is TRBJ2-7; D perhaps matches TRBD2 (6 bases). CDR3 DNA sequence: TGTGCCAGCAGCCCGGGACTCCGGAGTGAGTACGAGCAGTACTTC. This translates into CASSPGLRSEYEQYF.